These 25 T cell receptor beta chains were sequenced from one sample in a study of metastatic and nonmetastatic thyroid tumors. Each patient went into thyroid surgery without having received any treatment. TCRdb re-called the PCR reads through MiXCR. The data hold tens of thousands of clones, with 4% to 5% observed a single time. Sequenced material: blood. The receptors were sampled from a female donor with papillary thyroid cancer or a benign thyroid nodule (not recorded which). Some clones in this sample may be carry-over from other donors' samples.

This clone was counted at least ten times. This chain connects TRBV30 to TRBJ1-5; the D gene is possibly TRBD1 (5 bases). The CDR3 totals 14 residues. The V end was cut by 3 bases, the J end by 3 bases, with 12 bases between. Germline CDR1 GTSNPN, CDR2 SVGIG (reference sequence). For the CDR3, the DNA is TGTGCCTGGAGCTTTCGCAGGGCCAATCAGCCCCAGCATTTT. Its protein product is CAWSFRRANQPQHF.

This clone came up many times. The CDR3 loop reads CSAPGQTSNQPQHF. In DNA form, the CDR3 reads TGCAGTGCTCCGGGGCAGACCAGCAATCAGCCCCAGCATTTT. This chain uses TRBV20-1 with TRBJ1-5, with TRBD1 as a possible D gene (5 bases). Germline-derived CDR1 and CDR2 are DFQATT and SNEGSKA (reference sequence). V shed 5 bases and J shed 1 base, with 12 bases lying between them. This CDR3 spans 14 amino acids.

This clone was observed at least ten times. CDR3 residues: CASSLFLGHMNTEAFF. Written as DNA, the CDR3 is TGTGCCAGCAGTTTGTTTTTAGGACACATGAACACTGAAGCTTTCTTT. The chain uses TRBV12-3 or TRBV12-4 and TRBJ1-1, with a tentative D call TRBD1 (5 bases). The CDR3 totals 16 residues. Trimming took off 3 bases at V and 0 bases at J, with 14 bases between the two ends.

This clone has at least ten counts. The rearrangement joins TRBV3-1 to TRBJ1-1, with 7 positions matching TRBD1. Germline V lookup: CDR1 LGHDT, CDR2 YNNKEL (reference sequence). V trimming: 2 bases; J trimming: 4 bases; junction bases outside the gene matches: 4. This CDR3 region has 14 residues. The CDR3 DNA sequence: TGTGCCAGCAGCCAATTGGCAGGGGGCACTGAAGCTTTCTTT. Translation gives CASSQLAGGTEAFF.

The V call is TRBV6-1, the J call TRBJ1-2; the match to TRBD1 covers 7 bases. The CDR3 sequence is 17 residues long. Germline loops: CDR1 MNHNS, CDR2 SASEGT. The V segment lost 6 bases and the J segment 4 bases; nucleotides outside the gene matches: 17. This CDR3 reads CASRQRGGEGALYGYTF. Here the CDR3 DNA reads TGTGCCAGCAGACAACGCGGGGGGGAGGGGGCCCTCTATGGCTACACCTTC.

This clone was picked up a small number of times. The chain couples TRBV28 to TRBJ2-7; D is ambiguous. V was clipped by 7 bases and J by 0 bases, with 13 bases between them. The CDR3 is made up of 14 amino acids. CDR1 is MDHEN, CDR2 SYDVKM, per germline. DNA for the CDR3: TGTGCCAGCATGCAAAAATTTATCTCCTACGAGCAGTACTTC. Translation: CASMQKFISYEQYF.

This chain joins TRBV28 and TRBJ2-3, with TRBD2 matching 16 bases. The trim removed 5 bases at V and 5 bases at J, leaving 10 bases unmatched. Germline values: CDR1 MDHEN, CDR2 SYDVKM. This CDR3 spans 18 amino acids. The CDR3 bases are TGTGCCAGCAGTGACGGGGGACTAGCGGGAGGGGGAGTAGATACGCAGTATTTT. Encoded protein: CASSDGGLAGGGVDTQYF.

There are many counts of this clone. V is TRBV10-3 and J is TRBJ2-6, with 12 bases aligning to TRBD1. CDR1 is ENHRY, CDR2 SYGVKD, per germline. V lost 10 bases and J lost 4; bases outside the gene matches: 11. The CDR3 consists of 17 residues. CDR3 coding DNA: TGTGCCACACTACCGGGACAGGGGGCTTCGGGGGCCAACGTCCTGACTTTC. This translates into CATLPGQGASGANVLTF.

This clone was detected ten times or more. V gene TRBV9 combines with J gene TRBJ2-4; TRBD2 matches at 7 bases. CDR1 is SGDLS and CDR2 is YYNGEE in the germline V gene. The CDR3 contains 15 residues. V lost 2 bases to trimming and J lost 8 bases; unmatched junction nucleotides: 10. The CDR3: CASSVGRGLVDIQYF. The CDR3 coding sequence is TGTGCCAGCAGCGTGGGGCGGGGGTTGGTGGACATTCAGTACTTC.

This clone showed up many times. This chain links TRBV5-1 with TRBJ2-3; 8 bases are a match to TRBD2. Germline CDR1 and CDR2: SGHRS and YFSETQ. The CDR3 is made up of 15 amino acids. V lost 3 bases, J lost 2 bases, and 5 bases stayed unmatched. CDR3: CASSSTGGPTDTQYF. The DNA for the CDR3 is TGCGCCAGCAGCTCAACGGGAGGGCCCACAGATACGCAGTATTTT.

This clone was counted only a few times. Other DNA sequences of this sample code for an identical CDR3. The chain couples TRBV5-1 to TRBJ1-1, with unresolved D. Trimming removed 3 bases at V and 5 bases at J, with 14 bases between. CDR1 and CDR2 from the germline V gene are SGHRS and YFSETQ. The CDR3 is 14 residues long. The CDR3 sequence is CASSSSTGGTEAFF. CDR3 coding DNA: TGCGCCAGCAGCTCATCGACGGGAGGGACTGAAGCTTTCTTT.

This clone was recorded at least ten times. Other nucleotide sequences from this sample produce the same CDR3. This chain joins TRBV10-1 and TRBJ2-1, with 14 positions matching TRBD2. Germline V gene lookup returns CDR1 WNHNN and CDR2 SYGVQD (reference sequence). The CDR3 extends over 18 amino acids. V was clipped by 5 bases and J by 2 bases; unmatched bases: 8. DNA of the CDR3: TGCGCCAGCAGTCTGACTAGCGGGAGGGCCGGCCCCTACAATGAGCAGTTCTTC. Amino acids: CASSLTSGRAGPYNEQFF.

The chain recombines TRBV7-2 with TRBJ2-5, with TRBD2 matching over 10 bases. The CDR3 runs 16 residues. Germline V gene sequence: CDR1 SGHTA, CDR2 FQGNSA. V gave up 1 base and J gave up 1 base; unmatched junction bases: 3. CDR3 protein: CASSLVLAGAQETQYF. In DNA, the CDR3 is TGTGCCAGCAGCTTAGTTCTAGCGGGAGCCCAAGAGACCCAGTACTTC.

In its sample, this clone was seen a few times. CDR3 bases: TGTGCCAGCAGCCTCCGGGACAGTACCTACGAGCAGTACTTC. It specifies CASSLRDSTYEQYF. The V call is TRBV5-4, the J call TRBJ2-7, with TRBD1 matching over 7 bases. The germline gives CDR1 SGHNT, CDR2 YYREEE (reference sequence). The CDR3 totals 14 residues. Trimming cost V 4 bases and J 2 bases; bases outside gene matches: 6.

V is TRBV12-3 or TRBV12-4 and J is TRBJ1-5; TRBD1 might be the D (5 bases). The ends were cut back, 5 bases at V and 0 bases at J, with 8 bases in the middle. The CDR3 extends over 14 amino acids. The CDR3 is CASSPDNSNQPQHF. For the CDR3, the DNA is TGTGCCAGCAGTCCGGACAATAGCAATCAGCCCCAGCATTTT.

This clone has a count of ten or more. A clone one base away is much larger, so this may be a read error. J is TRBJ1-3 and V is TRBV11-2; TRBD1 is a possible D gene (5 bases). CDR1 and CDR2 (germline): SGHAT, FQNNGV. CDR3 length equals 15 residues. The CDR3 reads CTSSPGVSSGNTIYF. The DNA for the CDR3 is TGTACCAGCAGCCCGGGGGTTTCCTCTGGAAACACCATATATTTT. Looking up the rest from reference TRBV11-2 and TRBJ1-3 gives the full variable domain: EAGVAQSPRYKIIEKRQSVAFWCNPISGHATLYWYQQILGQGPKLLIQFQNNGVVDDSQLPKDRFSAERLKGVDSTLKIQPAKLEDSAVYLCTSSPGVSSGNTIYFGEGSWLTVV.

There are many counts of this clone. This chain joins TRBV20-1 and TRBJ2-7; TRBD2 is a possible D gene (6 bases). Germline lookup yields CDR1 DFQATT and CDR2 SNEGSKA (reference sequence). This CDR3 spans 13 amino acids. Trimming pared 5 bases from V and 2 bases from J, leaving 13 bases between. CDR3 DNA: TGCAGTGCTCCCCGGGACTTGACCTACGAGCAGTACTTC. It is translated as CSAPRDLTYEQYF.

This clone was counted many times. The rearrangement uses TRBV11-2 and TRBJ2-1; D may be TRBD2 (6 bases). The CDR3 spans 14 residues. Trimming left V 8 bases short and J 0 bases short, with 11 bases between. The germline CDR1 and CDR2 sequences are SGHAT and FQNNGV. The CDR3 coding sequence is TGTGCCAGCCGGGGGATTAGCTCCTACAATGAGCAGTTCTTC. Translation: CASRGISSYNEQFF.

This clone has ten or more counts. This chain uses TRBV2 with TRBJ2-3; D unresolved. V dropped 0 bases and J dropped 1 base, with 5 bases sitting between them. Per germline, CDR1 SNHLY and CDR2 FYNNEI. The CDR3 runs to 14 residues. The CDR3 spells CASSEAEGTDTQYF. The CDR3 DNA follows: TGTGCCAGCAGTGAAGCTGAGGGCACAGATACGCAGTATTTT.

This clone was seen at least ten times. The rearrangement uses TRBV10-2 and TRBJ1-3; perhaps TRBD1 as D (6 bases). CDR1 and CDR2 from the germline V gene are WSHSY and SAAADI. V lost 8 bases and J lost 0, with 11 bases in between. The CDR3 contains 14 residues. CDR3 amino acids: CASRQAYSGNTIYF. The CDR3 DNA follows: TGCGCCAGCCGACAGGCTTACTCTGGAAACACCATATATTTT.

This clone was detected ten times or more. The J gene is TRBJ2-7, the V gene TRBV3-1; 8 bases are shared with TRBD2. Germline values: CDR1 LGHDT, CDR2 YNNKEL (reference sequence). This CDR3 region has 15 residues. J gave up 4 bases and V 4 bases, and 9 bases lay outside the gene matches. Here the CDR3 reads CASSPGASGSYEQYF. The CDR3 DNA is TGTGCCAGCAGCCCCGGGGCCAGCGGGAGTTACGAGCAGTACTTC.

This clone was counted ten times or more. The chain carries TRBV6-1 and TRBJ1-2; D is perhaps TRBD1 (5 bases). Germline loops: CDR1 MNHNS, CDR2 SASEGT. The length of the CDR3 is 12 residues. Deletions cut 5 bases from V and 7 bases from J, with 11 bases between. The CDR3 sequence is CASSYQGFGYTF. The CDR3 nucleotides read TGTGCCAGCAGTTACCAGGGATTTGGCTACACCTTC.

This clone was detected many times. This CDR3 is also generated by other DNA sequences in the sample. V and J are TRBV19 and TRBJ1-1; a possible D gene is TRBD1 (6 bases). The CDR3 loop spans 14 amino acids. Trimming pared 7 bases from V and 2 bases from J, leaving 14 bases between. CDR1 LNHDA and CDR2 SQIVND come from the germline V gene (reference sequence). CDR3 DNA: TGTGCCAGTATACCCTTGGACAGTAACACTGAAGCTTTCTTT. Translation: CASIPLDSNTEAFF.

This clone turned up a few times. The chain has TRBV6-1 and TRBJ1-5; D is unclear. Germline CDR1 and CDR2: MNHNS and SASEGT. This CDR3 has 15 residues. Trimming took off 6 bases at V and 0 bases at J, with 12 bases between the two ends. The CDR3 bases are TGTGCCAGCAGGGCCCGTATCTATAGCAATCAGCCCCAGCATTTT. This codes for CASRARIYSNQPQHF.

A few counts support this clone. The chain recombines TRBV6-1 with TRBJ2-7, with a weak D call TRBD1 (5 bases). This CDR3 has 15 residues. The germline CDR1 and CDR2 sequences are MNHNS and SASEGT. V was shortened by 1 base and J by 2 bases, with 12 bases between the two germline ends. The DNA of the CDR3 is TGTGCCAGCAGTGAAGATGGGGCCGCCGCCTACGAGCAGTACTTC. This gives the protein CASSEDGAAAYEQYF.